Each of the 17 T cell receptor beta chains below was sequenced from the same sample in a study of shared clonotypes between healthy human individuals. Sequencing used immunoSEQ multiplex PCR; TCRdb keeps in-frame clones, though not all of them. Here the sample spans about 2 million clones, 95% being singletons. Specimen: naive CD4+ T cells sorted from blood. Subset: CD45RA+ positively selected. The receptors were sampled from a man in his late teens or twenties in good health.

V is TRBV2 and J is TRBJ2-2, with 7 bases aligning to TRBD2. The CDR3 is made up of 15 amino acids. The V gene's germline CDR1 is SNHLY and CDR2 FYNNEI. The V and J ends lost 4 bases and 4 bases, in that order; junction bases with no gene match: 6. CDR3 DNA sequence: TGTGCCAGCAGTGGGCGGGAGAGGGGCACCGGGGAGCTGTTTTTT. As protein: CASSGRERGTGELFF.

The chain has TRBV10-2 and TRBJ2-5; 11 bases are shared with TRBD2. The J segment lost 4 bases and the V segment lost 8 bases, leaving 15 bases of the junction unmatched. Germline V CDR1 and CDR2: WSHSY, SAAADI. The CDR3 contains 17 residues. CDR3 loop: CASGRSLAGGRLETQYF. CDR3 in DNA: TGCGCCAGCGGCCGGAGTTTAGCGGGGGGGCGTTTAGAGACCCAGTACTTC.

The chain uses TRBV9 and TRBJ2-2; the match to TRBD2 covers 11 bases. V was clipped by 3 bases and J by 6 bases; unmatched bases: 7. Germline loops: CDR1 SGDLS, CDR2 YYNGEE. This CDR3 contains 16 residues. The CDR3 sequence is CASSATSGRFSGELFF. Here the CDR3 DNA reads TGTGCCAGCAGCGCTACTAGCGGGAGATTCTCCGGGGAGCTGTTTTTT.

The V call is TRBV7-9, the J call TRBJ2-2; a weak D match, TRBD2 (5 bases). V was clipped by 1 base and J by 6 bases, with 15 bases between them. This CDR3 contains 16 residues. Germline V gene data show CDR1 as SEHNR and CDR2 as FQNEAQ (reference sequence). The CDR3 sequence is CASSLDLGGGAGELFF. The CDR3 bases are TGTGCCAGCAGCTTAGACCTCGGAGGTGGTGCCGGGGAGCTGTTTTTT.

Comments on this clone: Just one base apart from a much larger clone, this may be a read error. This chain links TRBV10-2 with TRBJ1-2; D gene unclear. V lost 11 bases, J lost 8 bases, and 27 bases lay in between. CDR1 WSHSY and CDR2 SAAADI come from the germline V gene. The CDR3 covers 15 residues. CDR3 residues: CAGREDWLGSYGYTF. The DNA of the CDR3 is TGCGCCGGCCGTGAGGATTGGCTTGGGAGCTACGGCTACACCTTC.

This clone was seen once. The V call is TRBV15, the J call TRBJ2-7, with TRBD2 as a possible D gene (5 bases). Germline V CDR1 and CDR2: LNHNV, YYDKDF (reference sequence). This CDR3 has 16 amino acids. Trimming removed 3 bases from V and 2 bases from J, with 17 bases in between. CDR3 sequence (DNA): TGTGCCACCAGCAGGGACCCTACTAGATTACCCTACGAGCAGTACTTC. Translated, it gives CATSRDPTRLPYEQYF.

V usage is TRBV10-3 and J usage is TRBJ2-3, with TRBD2 identical over 8 bases. V lost 6 bases to trimming and J lost 0 bases; unmatched junction nucleotides: 5. The CDR3 has 15 amino acids. Looked up from germline, CDR1 is ENHRY and CDR2 is SYGVKD. CDR3 protein: CAISSGRGSTDTQYF. The CDR3 region has the DNA TGTGCCATCAGCAGCGGGAGAGGAAGCACAGATACGCAGTATTTT.

The chain links TRBV7-3 to TRBJ1-2, with 11 bases identical to TRBD1. Germline CDR1 is SGHTA and CDR2 is FQGTGA. The CDR3 runs to 15 residues. The junction had 4 bases not matched to a gene; V was cut back by 4 bases and J by 3 bases. The CDR3 here is CASSSGTGGYYGYTF. The CDR3 nucleotides are TGTGCCAGCAGCTCCGGGACAGGGGGATACTATGGCTACACCTTC.

This clone is a singleton in its sample. The chain carries TRBV7-2 and TRBJ2-3; 9 bases agree with TRBD2. This CDR3 is built from 15 residues. Germline CDR1 SGHTA, CDR2 FQGNSA. The ends lost 4 bases at V and 6 bases at J; junction bases unmatched: 8. The CDR3 DNA is TGTGCCAGCAGCTCCATAGCGGGGGTGCGGGATACGCAGTATTTT. Amino acid sequence: CASSSIAGVRDTQYF.

V is TRBV19 and J is TRBJ1-4; 9 bases align to TRBD1. The CDR3 extends over 16 amino acids. Germline CDR1 is LNHDA and CDR2 is SQIVND (reference sequence). The trim removed 5 bases at V and 5 bases at J, leaving 9 bases unmatched. The CDR3 reads CASSAPQGARNEKLFF. In nucleotides, the CDR3 is TGTGCCAGTAGTGCGCCACAGGGGGCGCGAAATGAAAAACTGTTTTTT.

The CDR3 bases are TGTGCCAGCAGTGAAACCAGGGATACGCAGTATTTT. Its protein product is CASSETRDTQYF. This chain uses TRBV2 with TRBJ2-3; D is uncertain. Trimming removed 2 bases at V and 6 bases at J, with 6 bases between. The germline gives CDR1 SNHLY, CDR2 FYNNEI. There are 12 residues in the CDR3.

The V and J genes are TRBV2 and TRBJ2-6, with TRBD1 as a possible D gene (5 bases). V gave up 6 bases and J gave up 3 bases, with 12 bases separating them. The CDR3 consists of 15 residues. Germline loops: CDR1 SNHLY, CDR2 FYNNEI. The DNA of the CDR3 is TGTGCCAGCAGCGAGGCCAGGGTTGGGGCCAACGTCCTGACTTTC. Its protein product is CASSEARVGANVLTF.

The J gene is TRBJ2-4, the V gene TRBV9, with D perhaps matching TRBD1 (8 bases). This CDR3 has 14 residues. Trimming stripped 3 bases from V and 10 bases from J, with 17 bases between. The germline CDR1 and CDR2 sequences are SGDLS and YYNGEE. CDR3 in amino acids: CASSAGLQGDIQYF. The CDR3 DNA sequence: TGTGCCAGCAGCGCGGGACTACAGGGGGATATTCAGTACTTC.

In DNA form, the CDR3 reads TGTGCCAGCAGCAGGACGGGAGCTACCGGGGAGCTGTTTTTT. It codes for CASSRTGATGELFF. V is TRBV9 and J is TRBJ2-2; possibly TRBD2 for D (6 bases). V was pared by 4 bases and J by 5 bases, with 12 bases between. This CDR3 is 14 amino acids long. Germline V lookup: CDR1 SGDLS, CDR2 YYNGEE.

Concerning this clone: Other DNA sequences in the same sample also yield this CDR3. The chain employs TRBV28 and TRBJ2-2, with D unclear. V gave up 4 bases and J gave up 4 bases, with 4 bases separating them. This CDR3 spans 12 amino acids. CDR1 is MDHEN and CDR2 is SYDVKM in the germline V gene. The CDR3 is CASSSPTGELFF. Here the CDR3 DNA reads TGTGCCAGCAGTTCACCCACCGGGGAGCTGTTTTTT.

The count of this clone is one. The identical CDR3 is also encoded by other nucleotide sequences in the sample. The chain couples TRBV5-1 to TRBJ2-7; the match to TRBD1 covers 9 bases. CDR3 length: 14 residues. The junction had 3 bases not matched to a gene; V was cut back by 0 bases and J by 5 bases. Per germline, CDR1 SGHRS and CDR2 YFSETQ. The CDR3 nucleotides read TGCGCCAGCAGCTTGGGGGACAGGGCCGACGAGCAGTACTTC. Translation gives CASSLGDRADEQYF.

The chain is built from TRBV19 and TRBJ1-5; D perhaps matches TRBD1 (6 bases). The germline CDR1 and CDR2 sequences are LNHDA and SQIVND (reference sequence). Trimming cost V 3 bases and J 6 bases, with 18 bases left between them. This CDR3 is built from 16 residues. The CDR3 spells CASSMRLQGAGQPQHF. As DNA, the CDR3 is TGTGCCAGTAGTATGAGATTACAGGGAGCGGGTCAGCCCCAGCATTTT.